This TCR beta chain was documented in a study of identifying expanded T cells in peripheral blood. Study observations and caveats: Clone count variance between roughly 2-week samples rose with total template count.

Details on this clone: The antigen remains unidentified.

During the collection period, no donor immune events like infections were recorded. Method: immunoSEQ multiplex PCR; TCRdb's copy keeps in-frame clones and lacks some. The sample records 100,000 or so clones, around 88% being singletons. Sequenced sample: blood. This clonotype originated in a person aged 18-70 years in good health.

Here the CDR3 reads CASSSGLNPYNEQFF. CDR3 in DNA: TGTGCCAGCAGCTCTGGACTAAACCCTTACAATGAGCAGTTCTTC. The rearrangement links TRBV5-4 to TRBJ2-1; D perhaps matches TRBD2 (6 bases). The CDR3 loop spans 15 amino acids. Germline loops: CDR1 SGHNT, CDR2 YYREEE (reference sequence). With 3 bases removed from V and 4 bases from J, the gap between germline ends came to 14 bases.